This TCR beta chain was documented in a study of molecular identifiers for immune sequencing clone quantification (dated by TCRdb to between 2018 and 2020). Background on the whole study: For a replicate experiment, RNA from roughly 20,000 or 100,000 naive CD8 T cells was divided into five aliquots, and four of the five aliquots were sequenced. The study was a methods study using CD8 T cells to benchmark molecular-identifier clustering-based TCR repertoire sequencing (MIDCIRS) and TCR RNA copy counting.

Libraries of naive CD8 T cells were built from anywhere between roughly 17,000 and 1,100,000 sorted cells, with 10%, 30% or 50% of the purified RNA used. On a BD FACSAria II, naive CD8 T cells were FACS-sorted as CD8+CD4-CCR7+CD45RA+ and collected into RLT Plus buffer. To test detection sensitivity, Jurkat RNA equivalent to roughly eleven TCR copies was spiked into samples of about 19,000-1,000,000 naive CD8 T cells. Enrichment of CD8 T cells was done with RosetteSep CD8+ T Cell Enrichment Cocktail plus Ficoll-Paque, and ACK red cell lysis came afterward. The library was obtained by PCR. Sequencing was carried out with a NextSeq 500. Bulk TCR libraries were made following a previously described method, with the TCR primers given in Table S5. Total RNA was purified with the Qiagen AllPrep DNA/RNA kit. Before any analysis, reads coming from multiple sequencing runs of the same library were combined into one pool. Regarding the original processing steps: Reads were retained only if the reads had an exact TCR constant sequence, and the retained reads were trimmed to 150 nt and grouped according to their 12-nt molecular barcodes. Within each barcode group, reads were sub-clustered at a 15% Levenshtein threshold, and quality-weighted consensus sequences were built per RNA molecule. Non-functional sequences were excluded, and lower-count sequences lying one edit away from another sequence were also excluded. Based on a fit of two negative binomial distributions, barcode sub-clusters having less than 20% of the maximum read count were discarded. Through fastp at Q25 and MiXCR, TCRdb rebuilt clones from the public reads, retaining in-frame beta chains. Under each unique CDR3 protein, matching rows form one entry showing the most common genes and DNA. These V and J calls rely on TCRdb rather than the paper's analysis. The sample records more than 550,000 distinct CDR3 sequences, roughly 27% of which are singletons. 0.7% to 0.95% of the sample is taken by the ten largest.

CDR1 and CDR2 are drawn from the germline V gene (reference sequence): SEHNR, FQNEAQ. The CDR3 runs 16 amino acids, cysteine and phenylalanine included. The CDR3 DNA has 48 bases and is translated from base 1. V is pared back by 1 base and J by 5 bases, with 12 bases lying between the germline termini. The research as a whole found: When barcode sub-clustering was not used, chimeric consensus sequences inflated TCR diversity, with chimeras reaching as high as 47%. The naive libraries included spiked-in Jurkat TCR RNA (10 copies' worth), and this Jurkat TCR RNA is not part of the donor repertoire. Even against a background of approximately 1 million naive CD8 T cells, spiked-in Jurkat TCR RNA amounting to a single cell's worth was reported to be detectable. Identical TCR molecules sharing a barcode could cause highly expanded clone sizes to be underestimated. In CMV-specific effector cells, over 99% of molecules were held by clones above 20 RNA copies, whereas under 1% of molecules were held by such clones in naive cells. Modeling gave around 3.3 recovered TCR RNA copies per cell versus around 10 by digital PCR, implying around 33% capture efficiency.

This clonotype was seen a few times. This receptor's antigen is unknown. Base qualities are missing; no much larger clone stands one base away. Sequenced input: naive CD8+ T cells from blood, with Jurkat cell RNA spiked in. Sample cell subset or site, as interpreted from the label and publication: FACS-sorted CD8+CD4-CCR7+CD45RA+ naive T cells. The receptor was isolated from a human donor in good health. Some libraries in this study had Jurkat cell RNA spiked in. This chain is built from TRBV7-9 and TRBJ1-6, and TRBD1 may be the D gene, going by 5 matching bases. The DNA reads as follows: TGTGCCAGCAGCTTAGTTGGGGCTTTGGATAATTCACCCCTCCACTTT. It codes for CASSLVGALDNSPLHF.